The source of this T cell receptor (beta chain) is a study of T cell responses to AZD1222 COVID-19 vaccine. The assay was immunoSEQ multiplex PCR, and TCRdb's table has in-frame clones only and misses some. Among over 150,000 clones listed, about nine tenths were seen once. The sequence was obtained from an adult who received the AZD1222 COVID-19 vaccine. The sequenced sample was peripheral blood, obtained 28 days after the second AZD1222 dose.

Here the CDR3 DNA reads TGCGCCAGCAGCCAAGCCGGGACAGTCCCTTCCGAGCAGTACTTC. Amino acids: CASSQAGTVPSEQYF. The rearrangement joins TRBV4-1 to TRBJ2-7; the match to TRBD1 covers 7 bases. Germline V lookup: CDR1 MGHRA, CDR2 YSYEKL. V shed 1 base and J 6 bases; nucleotides not matched to a gene: 9. This CDR3 has 15 residues.